A selection of T cell receptor beta chains follows, all from one sample in a study of T cells after yellow fever vaccination. Via MiXCR, TCRdb re-called the 5' RACE reads, giving one row per CDR3 protein. Among approximately 550,000 distinct CDR3 sequences, about 19% were seen once, and the ten largest hold about 13%. The sequencing used PBMCs, collected 15 days after the yellow fever booster vaccination. Receptors originate from a man younger than 40 who received the YFV17D yellow fever vaccine. Both conserved end residues are part of each CDR3. A D gene is named only where the DNA matches it firmly. Only part of the rows carry a size: once, few, many, or a class if the clone is expanded.

J: TRBJ2-7
size: few
V: TRBV11-2
D: NA
CDR3: CASSLEGESYEQYF
DNA: TGTGCCAGCAGCTTAGAGGGGGAATCCTACGAGCAGTACTTC

J: TRBJ2-3
size: NA
V: TRBV18
D: NA
CDR3: CASSPSLAGSDTQYF
DNA: TGTGCCAGCTCACCATCGTTGGCGGGCTCAGATACGCAGTATTTT

J: TRBJ2-5
size: few
V: TRBV29-1
D: NA
CDR3: CSVAENSETQYF
DNA: TGCAGCGTTGCAGAGAATTCAGAGACCCAGTACTTC

J: TRBJ2-5
size: many
V: TRBV11-2
D: NA
CDR3: CASSLSVPRTQETQYF
DNA: TGTGCCAGCAGCTTATCGGTCCCCAGGACCCAAGAGACCCAGTACTTC

J: TRBJ2-5
size: few
V: TRBV12-3/TRBV12-4
D: NA
CDR3: CASSLGQIETQYF
DNA: TGTGCCAGCAGTTTAGGGCAGATAGAGACCCAGTACTTC

J: TRBJ2-3
size: NA
V: TRBV20-1
D: NA
CDR3: CSARETLDTQYF
DNA: TGCAGTGCTAGAGAGACGCTAGATACGCAGTATTTT

J: TRBJ2-7
size: NA
V: TRBV20-1
D: NA
CDR3: CSAREGPTYEQYF
DNA: TGCAGTGCTAGAGAAGGACCCACCTACGAGCAGTACTTC

J: TRBJ1-6
size: few
V: TRBV4-3
D: NA
CDR3: CASSQEAKGSPLHF
DNA: TGCGCCAGCAGCCAAGAAGCAAAAGGATCACCCCTCCACTTT

J: TRBJ2-3
size: NA
V: TRBV14
D: NA
CDR3: CASSGGGTTSTDTQYF
DNA: TGTGCCAGCAGCGGAGGAGGGACGACTAGCACAGATACGCAGTATTTT

J: TRBJ2-3
size: few
V: TRBV7-2
D: NA
CDR3: CASSTRRADTQYF
DNA: TGTGCCAGCAGCACCCGGAGGGCGGATACGCAGTATTTT

J: TRBJ2-7
size: NA
V: TRBV20-1
D: TRBD1
CDR3: CSALGQGRIHEQYF
DNA: TGCAGTGCACTCGGACAGGGAAGAATCCACGAGCAGTACTTC

J: TRBJ2-1
size: few
V: TRBV7-6
D: TRBD1
CDR3: CASSPTGTRQFF
DNA: TGTGCCAGCAGCCCGACAGGGACCAGGCAGTTCTTC

J: TRBJ1-5
size: few
V: TRBV7-2
D: NA
CDR3: CASSFSLQVNYSNQPQHF
DNA: TGTGCCAGCAGCTTTAGCCTGCAGGTAAATTATAGCAATCAGCCCCAGCATTTT

J: TRBJ2-4
size: few
V: TRBV30
D: NA
CDR3: CAWGPRGVQYF
DNA: TGTGCCTGGGGTCCCCGCGGGGTTCAGTACTTC

J: TRBJ2-7
size: NA
V: TRBV29-1
D: TRBD2
CDR3: CSVLPHLGTSGSKGEQYF
DNA: TGCAGCGTCCTGCCTCACCTCGGGACTAGCGGGAGTAAAGGCGAGCAGTACTTC

J: TRBJ2-2
size: NA
V: TRBV18
D: NA
CDR3: CASSTQTGGGGELFF
DNA: TGTGCCAGCTCAACACAGACAGGAGGAGGGGGAGAGCTGTTTTTT

J: TRBJ2-5
size: few
V: TRBV12-5
D: NA
CDR3: CASGRYSEGETQYF
DNA: TGTGCTAGTGGACGATACAGCGAAGGCGAGACCCAGTACTTC

J: TRBJ2-1
size: NA
V: TRBV30
D: NA
CDR3: CAWRPVSVSYNEQFF
DNA: TGTGCCTGGAGGCCGGTTAGCGTTTCCTACAATGAGCAGTTCTTC

J: TRBJ2-2
size: NA
V: TRBV7-2
D: TRBD1
CDR3: CASSVPGQGNTGELFF
DNA: TGTGCCAGCAGTGTTCCGGGACAGGGTAACACCGGGGAGCTGTTTTTT

J: TRBJ2-7
size: few
V: TRBV6-2/TRBV6-3
D: NA
CDR3: CASSSGGQPYF
DNA: TGTGCCAGCAGCTCCGGCGGACAGCCGTACTTC

J: TRBJ2-1
size: few
V: TRBV12-5
D: TRBD2
CDR3: CASGPSGSSYNEQFF
DNA: TGTGCTAGTGGACCGAGCGGGAGCTCCTACAATGAGCAGTTCTTC

J: TRBJ2-5
size: few
V: TRBV7-9
D: NA
CDR3: CASSLNPLSGQETQYF
DNA: TGTGCCAGCAGCTTAAATCCTCTCAGCGGCCAAGAGACCCAGTACTTC

J: TRBJ2-1
size: few
V: TRBV7-2
D: TRBD1
CDR3: CASSFRQGAYGEQFF
DNA: TGTGCCAGCAGCTTTAGGCAGGGGGCGTACGGTGAGCAGTTCTTC

J: TRBJ1-1
size: few
V: TRBV10-3
D: TRBD1
CDR3: CAISPGQGARGNTEAFF
DNA: TGTGCCATCAGCCCGGGACAGGGGGCCAGAGGGAACACTGAAGCTTTCTTT

J: TRBJ1-1
size: NA
V: TRBV6-5
D: TRBD1
CDR3: CASSYFTGGRTEAFF
DNA: TGTGCCAGCAGTTACTTTACAGGGGGACGCACTGAAGCTTTCTTT

J: TRBJ1-5
size: many
V: TRBV24-1
D: NA
CDR3: CATSDYGHRDFSNQPQHF
DNA: TGTGCCACCAGTGATTACGGACACCGGGACTTTAGCAATCAGCCCCAGCATTTT

J: TRBJ2-7
size: NA
V: TRBV5-5
D: NA
CDR3: CASSQDSPPYEQYF
DNA: TGTGCCAGCAGCCAAGATTCACCCCCCTACGAGCAGTACTTC

J: TRBJ2-1
size: NA
V: TRBV9
D: TRBD2
CDR3: CASSVSGRYNEQFF
DNA: TGTGCCAGCAGCGTTAGCGGGCGATACAATGAGCAGTTCTTC

J: TRBJ2-1
size: NA
V: TRBV20-1
D: NA
CDR3: CSASDSPSYNEQFF
DNA: TGCAGTGCTAGTGATTCTCCCTCCTACAATGAGCAGTTCTTC

J: TRBJ2-1
size: NA
V: TRBV20-1
D: NA
CDR3: CSARSSSGRVYNEQFF
DNA: TGCAGTGCTAGGTCTAGTTCAGGCCGCGTCTACAATGAGCAGTTCTTC

J: TRBJ2-3
size: NA
V: TRBV7-2
D: TRBD2
CDR3: CASSLEGLAFDTQYF
DNA: TGTGCCAGCAGCTTAGAGGGACTAGCATTCGATACGCAGTATTTT

J: TRBJ1-1
size: NA
V: TRBV5-5
D: NA
CDR3: CASSPQVQGSNTEAFF
DNA: TGTGCCAGCAGCCCCCAAGTTCAAGGGTCGAACACTGAAGCTTTCTTT

J: TRBJ1-3
size: many
V: TRBV7-2
D: NA
CDR3: CASSLGGTNSGNTIYF
DNA: TGTGCCAGCAGCTTAGGCGGGACAAACTCTGGAAACACCATATATTTT

J: TRBJ2-7
size: few
V: TRBV29-1
D: TRBD2
CDR3: CSVEPREGPGEQYF
DNA: TGCAGCGTTGAACCACGGGAGGGCCCGGGTGAGCAGTACTTC

J: TRBJ2-5
size: many
V: TRBV7-2
D: NA
CDR3: CASSLAISLGETQYF
DNA: TGTGCCAGCAGTTTAGCCATATCCCTTGGGGAGACCCAGTACTTC

J: TRBJ2-2
size: few
V: TRBV14
D: NA
CDR3: CASSPRSHSNTGELFF
DNA: TGTGCCAGCAGCCCCCGAAGCCATTCGAACACCGGGGAGCTGTTTTTT

J: TRBJ2-7
size: NA
V: TRBV12-3/TRBV12-4
D: TRBD1
CDR3: CASSSRDRGLSYEQYF
DNA: TGTGCCAGCAGTTCCCGGGACAGGGGGCTGAGCTACGAGCAGTACTTC

J: TRBJ2-5
size: few
V: TRBV24-1
D: NA
CDR3: CATIHGKRSQYF
DNA: TGTGCCACCATCCACGGGAAAAGGTCCCAGTACTTC

J: TRBJ2-2
size: NA
V: TRBV5-6
D: NA
CDR3: CASSLGLGMNAGELFF
DNA: TGTGCCAGCAGCTTGGGTTTGGGGATGAACGCCGGGGAGCTGTTTTTT

J: TRBJ2-7
size: few
V: TRBV5-1
D: NA
CDR3: CASSTPRDYEQYF
DNA: TGCGCCAGCAGCACCCCGCGGGATTACGAGCAGTACTTC

J: TRBJ1-6
size: few
V: TRBV10-2
D: TRBD1
CDR3: CASLTGGGSPLHF
DNA: TGCGCCAGCCTTACAGGGGGCGGTTCACCCCTCCACTTT

J: TRBJ2-7
size: NA
V: TRBV27
D: NA
CDR3: CASSPHGTSAFSYEQYF
DNA: TGTGCCAGCAGTCCTCATGGGACTTCAGCCTTCTCCTACGAGCAGTACTTC

J: TRBJ2-1
size: few
V: TRBV6-1
D: TRBD1
CDR3: CASSRDRGSYNEQFF
DNA: TGTGCCAGCAGTCGGGACAGGGGAAGTTACAATGAGCAGTTCTTC

J: TRBJ1-2
size: NA
V: TRBV5-4
D: NA
CDR3: CASSLEPSGGYTF
DNA: TGTGCCAGCAGCTTGGAACCATCGGGTGGCTACACCTTC

J: TRBJ2-1
size: NA
V: TRBV21-1
D: NA
CDR3: CASSRPSGRGDNEQFF
DNA: TGTGCCAGCAGCAGACCTAGCGGGAGAGGAGACAATGAGCAGTTCTTC

J: TRBJ2-5
size: NA
V: TRBV29-1
D: NA
CDR3: CSVDLRTEETQYF
DNA: TGCAGCGTTGACCTAAGGACAGAAGAGACCCAGTACTTC

J: TRBJ2-7
size: NA
V: TRBV6-5
D: NA
CDR3: CASSYSTSSYEQYF
DNA: TGTGCCAGCAGTTACTCTACCAGCTCCTACGAGCAGTACTTC

J: TRBJ2-2
size: NA
V: TRBV5-4
D: NA
CDR3: CASSSGRSAGELFF
DNA: TGTGCCAGCAGCTCCGGGCGGTCCGCTGGGGAGCTGTTTTTT

J: TRBJ2-5
size: NA
V: TRBV25-1
D: TRBD2
CDR3: CASSDPAGLETQYF
DNA: TGTGCCAGCAGTGATCCAGCGGGACTGGAGACCCAGTACTTC

J: TRBJ1-4
size: few
V: TRBV5-4
D: NA
CDR3: CASSYAGPNEKLFF
DNA: TGTGCCAGCAGCTATGCGGGCCCCAATGAAAAACTGTTTTTT

J: TRBJ2-4
size: NA
V: TRBV15
D: TRBD2
CDR3: CATSRKRGLAGPKNIQYF
DNA: TGTGCCACCAGCAGAAAACGGGGACTAGCGGGACCCAAAAACATTCAGTACTTC

J: TRBJ2-7
size: NA
V: TRBV4-3
D: TRBD2
CDR3: CASSQESWPSGGSYEQYF
DNA: TGCGCCAGCAGCCAAGAAAGTTGGCCTAGCGGAGGTTCCTACGAGCAGTACTTC

J: TRBJ2-2
size: NA
V: TRBV24-1
D: TRBD1
CDR3: CATKSSTGANTGELFF
DNA: TGTGCCACCAAGTCCTCGACAGGGGCGAACACCGGGGAGCTGTTTTTT

J: TRBJ2-1
size: few
V: TRBV19
D: NA
CDR3: CASSYPGLLSYNEQFF
DNA: TGTGCCAGTAGTTATCCCGGACTACTTTCCTACAATGAGCAGTTCTTC

J: TRBJ2-5
size: NA
V: TRBV7-7
D: NA
CDR3: CASSPHGRLAKTQYF
DNA: TGTGCTAGCAGCCCCCATGGTCGGCTAGCAAAGACCCAGTACTTC